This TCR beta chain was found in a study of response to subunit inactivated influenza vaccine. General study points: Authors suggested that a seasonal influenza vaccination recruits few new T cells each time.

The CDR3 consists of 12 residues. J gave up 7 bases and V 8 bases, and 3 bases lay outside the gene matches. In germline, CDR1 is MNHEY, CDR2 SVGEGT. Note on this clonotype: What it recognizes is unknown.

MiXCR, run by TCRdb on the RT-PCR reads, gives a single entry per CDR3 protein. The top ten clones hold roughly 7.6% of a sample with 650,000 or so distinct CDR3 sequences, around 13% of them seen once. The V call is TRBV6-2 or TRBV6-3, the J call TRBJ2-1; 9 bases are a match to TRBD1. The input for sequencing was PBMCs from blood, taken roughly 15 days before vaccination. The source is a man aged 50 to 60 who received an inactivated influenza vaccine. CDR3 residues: CASGDRVNEQFF. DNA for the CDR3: TGTGCCAGCGGGGACAGGGTTAATGAGCAGTTCTTC.